The next 10 T cell receptor beta chains were all read from a single sample in a study of T-cell reconstitution after alpha-beta-depleted transplantation in children. TCRbeta library preparation incorporated unique molecular identifiers. TCRdb recomputed calls from the PCR reads with MiXCR, one row per CDR3 protein. The sample includes hundreds of thousands of distinct CDR3 sequences, around 25% seen only once; the top ten take about 2.6%. The sequenced sample was PBMCs, obtained before TCRalphabeta/CD19-depleted stem cell transplant. Receptors originate from a girl aged 2 to 10 with Fanconi anemia, due to receive a stem cell transplant.

This clonotype was recorded many times. The J gene is TRBJ2-7, the V gene TRBV12-3 or TRBV12-4; 12 nucleotides line up with TRBD2. V shed 3 bases and J 5 bases; nucleotides not matched to a gene: 2. CDR3 size: 14 residues. DNA of the CDR3: TGTGCCAGCAGTTTCCGACTAGCGGGAGACGAGCAGTACTTC. It specifies CASSFRLAGDEQYF.

The chain recombines TRBV4-1 with TRBJ2-5; TRBD2 matches 9 bases. Trimming cost V 0 bases and J 5 bases; bases outside gene matches: 13. This CDR3 contains 18 residues. Germline CDR1 reads MGHRA; CDR2 reads YSYEKL. In nucleotides, the CDR3 is TGCGCCAGCAGCCAAGAAGGTTGGTCTAGCGGGGACTTGGAGACCCAGTACTTC. Its protein is CASSQEGWSSGDLETQYF.

This clonotype has a handful of counts. V usage is TRBV6-5 and J usage is TRBJ2-2; 7 nucleotides line up with TRBD1. The germline V gene has CDR1 MNHEY and CDR2 SVGAGI. The length of the CDR3 is 14 residues. The J segment lost 5 bases and the V segment lost 3 bases, leaving 3 bases of the junction unmatched. In nucleotides, the CDR3 is TGTGCCAGCAGTTATTCGGACAGGACCGGGGAGCTGTTTTTT. It is translated as CASSYSDRTGELFF.

This clonotype was counted many times. The gene calls are TRBV7-2 and TRBJ2-7; 7 bases fit TRBD2. Trimming took 5 bases from V and 0 from J; bases not matched to a gene: 7. The CDR3 length is 15 residues. Germline V gives CDR1 SGHTA, CDR2 FQGNSA. The CDR3 DNA reads TGTGCCAGCAGCCTGGACACTAGCGACTCCTACGAGCAGTACTTC. Protein: CASSLDTSDSYEQYF.

In this sample, this clonotype turned up many times. The chain is built from TRBV29-1 and TRBJ2-5; D possibly corresponds to TRBD2 (6 bases). CDR1 is SQVTM and CDR2 is ANQGSEA in the germline V gene. This CDR3 region has 14 residues. V was trimmed by 1 base and J by 3 bases, leaving 12 bases between them. As DNA, the CDR3 is TGCAGCGTTGAAGGCGGGACGGGCAAAGAGACCCAGTACTTC. Protein product: CSVEGGTGKETQYF.

The chain has TRBV11-3 and TRBJ2-2; D call uncertain. CDR1 SGHNT and CDR2 YENEEA come from the germline V gene. There are 13 residues in the CDR3. Trimming cost V 1 base and J 4 bases, with 4 bases left between them. In nucleotides, the CDR3 is TGTGCCAGCAGCTTAGCTGCCACCGGGGAGCTGTTTTTT. Translated: CASSLAATGELFF.

This clonotype has a count of ten or more. CDR3 loop: CASSVEPSGGPGPGELFF. The DNA of the CDR3 is TGTGCCAGCAGCGTAGAGCCGTCAGGCGGGCCTGGTCCCGGGGAGCTGTTTTTT. The chain links TRBV9 to TRBJ2-2; possible D gene TRBD2, 5 bases. This CDR3 comprises 18 residues. The V and J ends lost 0 bases and 6 bases respectively, with 21 bases between them. CDR1 and CDR2 from the germline V gene are SGDLS and YYNGEE. The full variable domain, rest sourced from reference TRBV9 and TRBJ2-2, is DSGVTQTPKHLITATGQRVTLRCSPRSGDLSVYWYQQSLDQGLQFLIQYYNGEERAKGNILERFSAQQFPDLHSELNLSSLELGDSALYFCASSVEPSGGPGPGELFFGEGSRLTVL.

The sample holds a few counts of this clonotype. CDR3 region: CASSEQGRDTEAFF. DNA for the CDR3: TGTGCCAGCAGCGAACAGGGTCGGGACACTGAAGCTTTCTTT. The V and J genes are TRBV3-1 and TRBJ1-1, with D maybe TRBD1 (6 bases). Germline V gives CDR1 LGHDT, CDR2 YNNKEL (reference sequence). The V gene lost 5 bases and the J gene lost 3 bases, with 13 bases spanning the gap. The CDR3 loop spans 14 amino acids.

The rearrangement links TRBV29-1 to TRBJ2-1; D may be TRBD1 (6 bases). Germline V lookup: CDR1 SQVTM, CDR2 ANQGSEA. With 7 bases removed from V and 2 bases from J, the gap between germline ends came to 15 bases. This CDR3 spans 14 amino acids. The CDR3 DNA reads as TGCAGCGCCACAGGGCCCAAAACCTACAATGAGCAGTTCTTC. It specifies CSATGPKTYNEQFF.

Written as DNA, the CDR3 is TGCGCCAGCAGCTTGGCAGTCGGGGAGCTGTTTTTT. It codes for CASSLAVGELFF. This chain links TRBV5-1 with TRBJ2-2; D ambiguous. The ends were cut back, 0 bases at V and 7 bases at J, with 4 bases in the middle. The CDR3 has 12 amino acids. Germline CDR1 SGHRS, CDR2 YFSETQ.